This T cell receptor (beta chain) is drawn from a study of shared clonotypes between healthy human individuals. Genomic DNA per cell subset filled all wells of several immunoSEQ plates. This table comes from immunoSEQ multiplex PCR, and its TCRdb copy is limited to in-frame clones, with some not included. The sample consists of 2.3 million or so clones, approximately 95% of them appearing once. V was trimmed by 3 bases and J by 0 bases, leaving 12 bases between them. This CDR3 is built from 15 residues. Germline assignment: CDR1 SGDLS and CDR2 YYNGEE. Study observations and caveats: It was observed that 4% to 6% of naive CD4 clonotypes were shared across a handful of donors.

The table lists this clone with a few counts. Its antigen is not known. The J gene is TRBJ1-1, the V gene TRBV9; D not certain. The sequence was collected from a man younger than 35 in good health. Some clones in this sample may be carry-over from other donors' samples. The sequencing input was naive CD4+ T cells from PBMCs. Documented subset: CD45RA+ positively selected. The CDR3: CASSASLRVNTEAFF. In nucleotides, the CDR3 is TGTGCCAGCAGCGCGAGCCTCAGAGTGAACACTGAAGCTTTCTTT.